A single T cell receptor (beta chain) is shown here with its context. The data stem from a study of blood T cell repertoires in COVID-19. Sequenced by immunoSEQ multiplex PCR; TCRdb stores in-frame clones only, minus some. The sample has roughly 99,000 clones, almost 85% seen once. V was shortened by 4 bases and J by 1 base, with 14 bases between the two germline ends. Germline assignment: CDR1 SGHRS and CDR2 YFSETQ. The length of the CDR3 is 15 residues. Input material: peripheral blood. The clonotype was recovered from a human donor in a cohort sampled during active COVID-19. The genes are TRBV5-1 and TRBJ2-5; D remains unclear. For the CDR3, the DNA is TGCGCCAGCAGCCCCTCGGTTGGCGGCCAAGAGACCCAGTACTTC. Encoded protein: CASSPSVGGQETQYF.